This T cell receptor (beta chain) is from a study of T cell changes during pregnancy in multiple sclerosis. This clone was counted between two and nine times. The CDR3 sequence is 11 residues long. The germline gives CDR1 SQVTM, CDR2 ANQGSEA. The ends were cut back, 4 bases at V and 2 bases at J, with 5 bases in the middle. Only in-frame clones appear in the TCRdb table, and some are missing; sequencing was by immunoSEQ multiplex PCR. The sample holds some 60,000 clones, 92% seen once. The starting material was peripheral blood, obtained in the second trimester of pregnancy. The receptor comes from a female donor in good health, enrolled as a control in a pregnancy study. V gene TRBV29-1 combines with J gene TRBJ1-1; no reliable D call. Here the CDR3 DNA reads TGCAGCGTTGTCAGTAACACTGAAGCTTTCTTT. It encodes CSVVSNTEAFF.